A selection of T cell receptor beta chains follows, all from one sample in a study of control samples from healthy donors and cancer patients. Some clones are missing from TCRdb's copy, which holds only in-frame ones; the method was immunoSEQ multiplex PCR. In the table there are roughly 130,000 clones, more than 70% of which are singletons. Source material: blood. The receptors originated from a man between 50 and 59 years old in good health. The CDR3 runs from the conserved cysteine through the conserved F or W. Each record gives: J gene, CDR3 length, clone size, V gene, D gene, CDR3 DNA, CDR3 protein. D genes are given only for firm matches. Some rows mark clone size as missing; the rest say once, few, many or name a class of expanded clone.

j_gene: TRBJ1-5; len: 14; abundance: NA; v_gene: TRBV29-1; d_gene: TRBD1; CDR3nt: TGCAGCGCCGCCGGGACAGGTAGCGATCAGCCCCAGCATTTT; CDR3aa: CSAAGTGSDQPQHF
j_gene: TRBJ1-2; len: 17; abundance: NA; v_gene: TRBV6-2/TRBV6-3; d_gene: TRBD1; CDR3nt: TGTGCCAGCAGTTACTCAGGCGTGGGACAGGGGCCCTATGGCTACACCTTC; CDR3aa: CASSYSGVGQGPYGYTF
j_gene: TRBJ2-4; len: 17; abundance: NA; v_gene: TRBV5-1; d_gene: NA; CDR3nt: TGCGCCAGCAGCCCCGGGCTCCGGGACCAAGCCAAAAACATTCAGTACTTC; CDR3aa: CASSPGLRDQAKNIQYF
j_gene: TRBJ2-3; len: 24; abundance: few; v_gene: TRBV23-1; d_gene: TRBD1; CDR3nt: TGCGCCAGCAGTCACAAGTTCCCCCCGGGACAGGGAGTTCAAGGGCTGGGGCACACAGATACGCAGTATTTT; CDR3aa: CASSHKFPPGQGVQGLGHTDTQYF
j_gene: TRBJ1-2; len: 15; abundance: NA; v_gene: TRBV6-5; d_gene: TRBD1; CDR3nt: TGTGCCAGCACTCCCAGGACAGGGGGCTCGGAGGGCTACACCTTC; CDR3aa: CASTPRTGGSEGYTF
j_gene: TRBJ2-5; len: 13; abundance: NA; v_gene: TRBV24-1; d_gene: NA; CDR3nt: TGTGCCACCAGTGGCCTAGACCAAGAGACCCAGTACTTC; CDR3aa: CATSGLDQETQYF
j_gene: TRBJ2-3; len: 11; abundance: NA; v_gene: TRBV12-3/TRBV12-4; d_gene: NA; CDR3nt: TGTGCCAGCAGTTTAGCAGATACGCAGTATTTT; CDR3aa: CASSLADTQYF
j_gene: TRBJ2-2; len: 13; abundance: NA; v_gene: TRBV25-1; d_gene: NA; CDR3nt: TGTGCCAGCAGTGAAATTGGGCCCGGGGAGCTGTTTTTT; CDR3aa: CASSEIGPGELFF
j_gene: TRBJ1-2; len: 10; abundance: NA; v_gene: TRBV28; d_gene: NA; CDR3nt: TGTGCCAGCAGAAGCTATGGCTACACCTTC; CDR3aa: CASRSYGYTF
j_gene: TRBJ1-1; len: 15; abundance: NA; v_gene: TRBV19; d_gene: TRBD1; CDR3nt: TGTGCCAGTAAGAACAGGGGCGGTAAGAACACTGAAGCTTTCTTT; CDR3aa: CASKNRGGKNTEAFF
j_gene: TRBJ1-1; len: 16; abundance: once; v_gene: TRBV13; d_gene: TRBD1; CDR3nt: TGTGCCAGCAGCTTAGCGGGACAGCCCGGGGGTTTTGAAGCTTTCTTT; CDR3aa: CASSLAGQPGGFEAFF
j_gene: TRBJ2-1; len: 15; abundance: NA; v_gene: TRBV2; d_gene: TRBD2; CDR3nt: TGTGCCAGCAGTGAAGGTGCGAGCGGGAGGGGTGAGGGGTTCTTC; CDR3aa: CASSEGASGRGEGFF
j_gene: TRBJ2-3; len: 15; abundance: NA; v_gene: TRBV13; d_gene: TRBD1; CDR3nt: TGTGCCAGCAGCCGGAGAGGACAGGGCACAGATACGCAGTATTTT; CDR3aa: CASSRRGQGTDTQYF
j_gene: TRBJ1-1; len: 14; abundance: once; v_gene: TRBV19; d_gene: NA; CDR3nt: TGTGCCAGTAGTATAATGGGTGGGGGCACTGAAGCTTTCTTT; CDR3aa: CASSIMGGGTEAFF
j_gene: TRBJ1-4; len: 11; abundance: NA; v_gene: TRBV6-4; d_gene: TRBD1; CDR3nt: TGTGCCAGAGACAGGGCTGAAAAACTGTTTTTT; CDR3aa: CARDRAEKLFF
j_gene: TRBJ1-2; len: 13; abundance: NA; v_gene: TRBV28; d_gene: TRBD1; CDR3nt: TGTGCCAGCAGTAGGGACAGGGTATATGGCTACACCTTC; CDR3aa: CASSRDRVYGYTF
j_gene: TRBJ2-3; len: 16; abundance: NA; v_gene: TRBV28; d_gene: TRBD1; CDR3nt: TGTGCCAGCGGAACACTAGGGAAACAGGGGGCAGATACGCAGTATTTT; CDR3aa: CASGTLGKQGADTQYF